This T cell receptor (beta chain) derives from a study of blood T cell repertoires in COVID-19. Study overall: T cells, B-cell-depleted T cells, or PBMCs provided the cDNA or gDNA that served as material.

The Seattle patients joined while their infection was active and were tracked longitudinally afterward. Only in-frame clones appear in the TCRdb table, and some are missing; sequencing was by immunoSEQ multiplex PCR. Of a few hundred thousand clones in the sample, 90% were seen once. The CDR3 extends over 15 amino acids. V lost 5 bases and J lost 2; bases outside the gene matches: 1. The V gene's germline CDR1 is MRHNA and CDR2 SNTAGT. The sequenced sample consisted of peripheral blood. The V call is TRBV6-4, the J call TRBJ2-1; the match to TRBD2 covers 12 bases. The TCR sequence derives from a woman aged 60 to 75 with COVID-19, enrolled during active disease. CDR3 in amino acids: CASSRTSGAYNEQFF. The CDR3 bases are TGTGCCAGCAGTCGGACTAGCGGGGCCTACAATGAGCAGTTCTTC.